The T cell receptor beta chain under discussion was sequenced for a study of T cell responses to AZD1222 COVID-19 vaccine. Remarks on this clone: Its antigen is undetermined.

CDR1 MDHEN and CDR2 SYDVKM come from the germline V gene. The CDR3 is made up of 15 amino acids. Trimming shortened V by 7 bases and J by 7 bases, and 20 bases separated the two germline ends. Notes on the study in general: Nearly half of the spike-specific TCRs reportedly recognize variant regions that carry no mutations. Spike-specific TCR breadth and depth rose after two AZD1222 doses. Only after the peak T cell response were repertoires sampled. Donors in the cohort were predominantly white British and more often female, and clonal diversity was possibly underestimated.

Clones were read by immunoSEQ multiplex PCR, and TCRdb kept only the in-frame ones, dropping some. The table has some 94,000 clones, over 85% seen once. The sample in question was peripheral blood, obtained 28 days after the second AZD1222 dose. The clonotype comes from an adult who received the AZD1222 COVID-19 vaccine. J is TRBJ2-1 and V is TRBV28, with D tentatively TRBD2 (6 bases). The CDR3 region is CASTGNGGVVNEQFF. CDR3 in DNA: TGTGCCAGCACCGGGAACGGGGGAGTAGTGAATGAGCAGTTCTTC.